This T cell receptor beta chain is drawn from a study of cytomegalovirus exposure and HLA in healthy donors. Overall study: An early release of data contained approximately 80 million unique TCRs, which came from HLA-typed donors. Study findings and constraints: 87-base-pair reads could not separate some V segments, including TRBV6-2 and TRBV6-3. Accurate prediction of most subjects' HLA-A and HLA-B alleles from TCR beta sequences was reported. A later analysis, which compared TCR beta chains of equal frequency, found the HLA-associated ones more clonally expanded.

CDR1 is LNHDA and CDR2 is SQIVND in the germline V gene (reference sequence). The CDR3 is 14 residues long. The V and J ends lost 6 bases and 9 bases, in that order; junction bases with no gene match: 10. In the case of this clone: Its antigen is unknown.

The study ran its PCR with 60 Vbeta and 13 Jbeta primers. TCRdb's table, derived via immunoSEQ multiplex PCR, lists solely in-frame clones and lacks some. Of approximately 260,000 clones listed, roughly 91% are singletons. The clonotype was recovered from a girl aged 2-15 years in good health and CMV-seronegative. The chain couples TRBV19 to TRBJ2-1; 8 bases align to TRBD2. The sample was PBMCs. CDR3 residues: CASSRDGRASEQFF. The CDR3 region has the DNA TGTGCCAGTAGCCGTGACGGGAGGGCCAGTGAGCAGTTCTTC.